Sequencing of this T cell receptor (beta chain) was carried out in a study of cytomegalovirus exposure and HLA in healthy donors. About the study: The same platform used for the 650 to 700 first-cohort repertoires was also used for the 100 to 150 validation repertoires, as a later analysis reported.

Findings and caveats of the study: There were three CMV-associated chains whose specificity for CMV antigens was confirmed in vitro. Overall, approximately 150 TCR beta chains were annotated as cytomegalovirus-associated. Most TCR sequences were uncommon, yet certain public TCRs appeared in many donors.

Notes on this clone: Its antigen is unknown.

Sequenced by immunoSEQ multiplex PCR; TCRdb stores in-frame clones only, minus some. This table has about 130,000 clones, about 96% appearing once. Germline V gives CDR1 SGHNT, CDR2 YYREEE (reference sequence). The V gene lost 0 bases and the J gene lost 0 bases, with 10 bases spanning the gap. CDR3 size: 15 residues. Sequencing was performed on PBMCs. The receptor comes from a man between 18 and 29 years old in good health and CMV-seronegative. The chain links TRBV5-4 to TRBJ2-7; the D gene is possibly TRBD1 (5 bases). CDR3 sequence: CASSLDRDSSYEQYF. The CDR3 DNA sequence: TGTGCCAGCAGCTTGGACAGAGACAGCTCCTACGAGCAGTACTTC.